A single sample is the source of the 2 T cell receptor beta chains below, sequenced in a study of OX40 agonist ivuxolimab in advanced cancers. Only in-frame clones appear in the TCRdb table, and some are missing; sequencing was by immunoSEQ multiplex PCR. The sample includes roughly 130,000 clones, just under 95% of them seen just once. Sequenced material: CD4+ or CD8+ T cells sorted from blood, taken in a trial of the OX40 agonist ivuxolimab. Source of these receptors: an adult with an advanced solid tumor such as melanoma, head and neck, liver or kidney cancer.

This sequence joins TRBV19 and TRBJ2-7, with TRBD1 matching over 9 bases. The junction had 17 bases not matched to a gene; V was cut back by 7 bases and J by 7 bases. Germline V gene sequence: CDR1 LNHDA, CDR2 SQIVND (reference sequence). This CDR3 is 16 amino acids long. CDR3 nucleotide sequence: TGTGCCAGTACCTCATTACCGGGACAGGGTTTTCAGGAGCAGTACTTC. Translation: CASTSLPGQGFQEQYF.

CDR3 DNA sequence: TGTGCCAGCAGCGTAGATGATGGCTCCTACAATGAGCAGTTCTTC. It yields the protein CASSVDDGSYNEQFF. The chain couples TRBV9 to TRBJ2-1, with D unclear. Trimming pared 0 bases from V and 0 bases from J, leaving 7 bases between. The germline gives CDR1 SGDLS, CDR2 YYNGEE. The CDR3 consists of 15 residues.